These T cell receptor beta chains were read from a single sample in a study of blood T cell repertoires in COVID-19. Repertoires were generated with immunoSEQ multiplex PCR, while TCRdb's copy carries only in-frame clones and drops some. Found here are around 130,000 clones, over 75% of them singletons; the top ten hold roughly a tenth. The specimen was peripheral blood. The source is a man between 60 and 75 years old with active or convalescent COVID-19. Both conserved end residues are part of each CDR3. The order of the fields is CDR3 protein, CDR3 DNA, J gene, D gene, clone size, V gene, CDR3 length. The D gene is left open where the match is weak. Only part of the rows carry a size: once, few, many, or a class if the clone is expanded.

CDR3aa: CASMSLGGYGYTF; CDR3nt: TGTGCCAGCATGTCCCTCGGGGGTTACGGCTACACCTTC; j_gene: TRBJ1-2; d_gene: -; abundance: -; v_gene: TRBV3-1/TRBV3-2; len: 13
CDR3aa: CASRWTSGVGEQYF; CDR3nt: TGTGCCAGCAGGTGGACTAGCGGGGTGGGGGAGCAGTACTTC; j_gene: TRBJ2-7; d_gene: TRBD2; abundance: -; v_gene: TRBV6-5; len: 14
CDR3aa: CASSIGLAGEDTQYF; CDR3nt: TGTGCCAGTAGTATAGGGCTAGCGGGAGAGGATACGCAGTATTTT; j_gene: TRBJ2-3; d_gene: TRBD2; abundance: once; v_gene: TRBV19; len: 15
CDR3aa: CASRGTGDWRSGYTF; CDR3nt: TGTGCCAGCCGAGGGACAGGGGATTGGAGATCGGGCTACACCTTC; j_gene: TRBJ1-2; d_gene: TRBD1; abundance: -; v_gene: TRBV28; len: 15
CDR3aa: CASSRTKTGTGVLGSPLHF; CDR3nt: TGTGCCAGCAGCCGAACAAAAACCGGGACAGGGGTCTTGGGTTCACCCCTCCACTTT; j_gene: TRBJ1-6; d_gene: TRBD1; abundance: -; v_gene: TRBV28; len: 19
CDR3aa: CASSLTAYGYTF; CDR3nt: TGTGCCAGCAGTCTTACAGCCTATGGCTACACCTTC; j_gene: TRBJ1-2; d_gene: -; abundance: -; v_gene: TRBV12-3/TRBV12-4; len: 12
CDR3aa: CASSLSWAFRTEAFF; CDR3nt: TGTGCCAGCAGCTTGTCATGGGCCTTCAGGACTGAAGCTTTCTTT; j_gene: TRBJ1-1; d_gene: -; abundance: few; v_gene: TRBV5-5; len: 15
CDR3aa: CASSYTGTTYEQYF; CDR3nt: TGTGCCAGCTCATACACCGGGACAACCTACGAGCAGTACTTC; j_gene: TRBJ2-7; d_gene: -; abundance: -; v_gene: TRBV18; len: 14
CDR3aa: CASSWDRVNTEAFF; CDR3nt: TGTGCCAGCAGCTGGGACAGGGTGAACACTGAAGCTTTCTTT; j_gene: TRBJ1-1; d_gene: TRBD1; abundance: -; v_gene: TRBV13; len: 14
CDR3aa: CASRPTGKQETQYF; CDR3nt: TGTGCCAGCAGGCCCACCGGGAAACAAGAGACCCAGTACTTC; j_gene: TRBJ2-5; d_gene: -; abundance: -; v_gene: TRBV25-1; len: 14
CDR3aa: CASSLYSGELFF; CDR3nt: TGTGCCAGCAGTTTATACAGCGGGGAGCTGTTTTTT; j_gene: TRBJ2-2; d_gene: -; abundance: -; v_gene: TRBV28; len: 12
CDR3aa: CASNRDTGNSPLHF; CDR3nt: TGTGCCAGCAACCGGGACACGGGTAATTCACCCCTCCACTTT; j_gene: TRBJ1-6; d_gene: -; abundance: -; v_gene: TRBV2; len: 14
CDR3aa: CASSYSSGNVADTQYF; CDR3nt: TGTGCCAGCAGTTACTCTAGCGGGAACGTAGCAGATACGCAGTATTTT; j_gene: TRBJ2-3; d_gene: TRBD2; abundance: -; v_gene: TRBV6-2/TRBV6-3; len: 16
CDR3aa: CASSERRIPEQPQHF; CDR3nt: TGTGCCAGTAGTGAACGGAGGATCCCCGAACAGCCCCAGCATTTT; j_gene: TRBJ1-5; d_gene: -; abundance: -; v_gene: TRBV19; len: 15
CDR3aa: CASSPPTGRETEAFF; CDR3nt: TGTGCCAGCAGCCCCCCGACAGGTCGTGAAACTGAAGCTTTCTTT; j_gene: TRBJ1-1; d_gene: -; abundance: few; v_gene: TRBV7-9; len: 15
CDR3aa: CASNLGGPGELFF; CDR3nt: TGTGCCAGCAACCTCGGGGGGCCCGGGGAGCTGTTTTTT; j_gene: TRBJ2-2; d_gene: -; abundance: -; v_gene: TRBV7-2; len: 13
CDR3aa: CASSIVRQSNQPQHF; CDR3nt: TGTGCCAGTAGTATAGTTAGACAGAGCAATCAGCCCCAGCATTTT; j_gene: TRBJ1-5; d_gene: -; abundance: -; v_gene: TRBV19; len: 15
CDR3aa: CASSYGTGNNEQFF; CDR3nt: TGTGCCAGCAGTTACGGGACAGGGAATAATGAGCAGTTCTTC; j_gene: TRBJ2-1; d_gene: TRBD1; abundance: -; v_gene: TRBV6-5; len: 14
CDR3aa: CASSLQAGGDTGELFF; CDR3nt: TGTGCCAGCAGCCTACAAGCGGGAGGGGACACCGGGGAGCTGTTTTTT; j_gene: TRBJ2-2; d_gene: TRBD2; abundance: -; v_gene: TRBV4-2; len: 16
CDR3aa: CASSRGTSGNPSTDTQYF; CDR3nt: TGTGCCAGCAGCCGAGGGACTAGCGGGAACCCTAGCACAGATACGCAGTATTTT; j_gene: TRBJ2-3; d_gene: TRBD2; abundance: -; v_gene: TRBV7-9; len: 18
CDR3aa: CASRPNRFLYEQYF; CDR3nt: TGTGCCAGCAGACCAAACAGATTTCTATACGAGCAGTACTTC; j_gene: TRBJ2-7; d_gene: -; abundance: -; v_gene: TRBV27; len: 14
CDR3aa: CASSLGQNTEAFF; CDR3nt: TGTGCCAGCAGTTTGGGACAGAACACTGAAGCTTTCTTT; j_gene: TRBJ1-1; d_gene: -; abundance: -; v_gene: TRBV12-3/TRBV12-4; len: 13
CDR3aa: CASSFQGARTEAFF; CDR3nt: TGTGCCAGCAGCTTTCAGGGGGCGCGTACTGAAGCTTTCTTT; j_gene: TRBJ1-1; d_gene: TRBD1; abundance: -; v_gene: TRBV7-9; len: 14
CDR3aa: CASMRRRQGEVYEQYF; CDR3nt: TGTGCCAGCATGAGACGGCGACAGGGGGAGGTCTACGAGCAGTACTTC; j_gene: TRBJ2-7; d_gene: TRBD1; abundance: -; v_gene: TRBV27; len: 16
CDR3aa: CASSQGTGLYNSPLHF; CDR3nt: TGTGCCAGCAGCCAGGGGACAGGACTTTATAATTCACCCCTCCACTTT; j_gene: TRBJ1-6; d_gene: TRBD1; abundance: -; v_gene: TRBV5-4; len: 16
CDR3aa: CASSQDGTGGTEAFF; CDR3nt: TGCGCCAGCAGCCAAGATGGGACAGGCGGGACTGAAGCTTTCTTT; j_gene: TRBJ1-1; d_gene: TRBD1; abundance: -; v_gene: TRBV4-1; len: 15
CDR3aa: CASSFSGGYYEQYF; CDR3nt: TGTGCCAGCAGCTTTAGCGGGGGTTACTACGAGCAGTACTTC; j_gene: TRBJ2-7; d_gene: TRBD2; abundance: -; v_gene: TRBV7-2; len: 14
CDR3aa: CASSIGATGELFF; CDR3nt: TGTGCCAGTAGTATCGGTGCCACCGGGGAGCTGTTTTTT; j_gene: TRBJ2-2; d_gene: -; abundance: -; v_gene: TRBV19; len: 13
CDR3aa: CASRMAYGGRGTEAFF; CDR3nt: TGTGCCAGTAGGATGGCTTACGGCGGAAGGGGTACTGAAGCTTTCTTT; j_gene: TRBJ1-1; d_gene: -; abundance: -; v_gene: TRBV19; len: 16
CDR3aa: CASSASVKRESADTQYF; CDR3nt: TGTGCCAGCAGCGCCTCCGTGAAGCGGGAGAGTGCAGATACGCAGTATTTT; j_gene: TRBJ2-3; d_gene: TRBD2; abundance: -; v_gene: TRBV9; len: 17
CDR3aa: CASSREGAANYGYTF; CDR3nt: TGTGCCAGTAGTAGAGAGGGGGCAGCTAACTATGGCTACACCTTC; j_gene: TRBJ1-2; d_gene: TRBD1; abundance: -; v_gene: TRBV19; len: 15
CDR3aa: CASSSPGTSGINTDTQYF; CDR3nt: TGCGCCAGCAGTAGTCCCGGGACTAGCGGGATCAATACAGATACGCAGTATTTT; j_gene: TRBJ2-3; d_gene: TRBD2; abundance: -; v_gene: TRBV10-1; len: 18
CDR3aa: CASSFLPTGYEQYF; CDR3nt: TGTGCCAGCAGTTTCCTTCCGACTGGCTACGAGCAGTACTTC; j_gene: TRBJ2-7; d_gene: -; abundance: -; v_gene: TRBV27; len: 14
CDR3aa: CASSLGRQGRSYEQYF; CDR3nt: TGTGCCAGCAGCTTAGGTAGACAGGGACGTTCCTACGAGCAGTACTTC; j_gene: TRBJ2-7; d_gene: TRBD1; abundance: -; v_gene: TRBV13; len: 16
CDR3aa: CVSRSTGGGEQYF; CDR3nt: TGTGTCTCGAGGTCGACAGGGGGCGGCGAGCAGTACTTC; j_gene: TRBJ2-7; d_gene: TRBD1; abundance: -; v_gene: TRBV6-5; len: 13
CDR3aa: CASSQDRNTEAFF; CDR3nt: TGCGCCAGCAGCCAAGATCGGAACACTGAAGCTTTCTTT; j_gene: TRBJ1-1; d_gene: -; abundance: -; v_gene: TRBV4-3; len: 13
CDR3aa: CASSLSPSTDTQYF; CDR3nt: TGTGCCAGCAGCTTAAGCCCTAGCACAGATACGCAGTATTTT; j_gene: TRBJ2-3; d_gene: -; abundance: -; v_gene: TRBV7-2; len: 14
CDR3aa: CASIVGQANTGELFF; CDR3nt: TGCGCCAGCATCGTGGGACAGGCTAACACCGGGGAGCTGTTTTTT; j_gene: TRBJ2-2; d_gene: TRBD1; abundance: -; v_gene: TRBV10-1; len: 15
CDR3aa: CASSPRASGLYNEQFF; CDR3nt: TGTGCCAGCAGCCCGCGGGCCTCTGGACTTTACAATGAGCAGTTCTTC; j_gene: TRBJ2-1; d_gene: -; abundance: -; v_gene: TRBV7-2; len: 16